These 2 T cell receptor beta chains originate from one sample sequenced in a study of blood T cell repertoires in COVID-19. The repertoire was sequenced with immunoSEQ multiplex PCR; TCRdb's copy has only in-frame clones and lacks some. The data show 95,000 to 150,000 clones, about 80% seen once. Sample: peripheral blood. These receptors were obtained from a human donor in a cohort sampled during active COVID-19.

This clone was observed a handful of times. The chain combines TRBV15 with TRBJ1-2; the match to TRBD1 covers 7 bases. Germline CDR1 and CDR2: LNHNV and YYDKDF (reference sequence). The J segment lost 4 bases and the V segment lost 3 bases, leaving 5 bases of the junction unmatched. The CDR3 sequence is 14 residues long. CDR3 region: CATSRGQNFYGYTF. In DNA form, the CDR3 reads TGTGCCACCAGCAGGGGACAGAATTTCTATGGCTACACCTTC.

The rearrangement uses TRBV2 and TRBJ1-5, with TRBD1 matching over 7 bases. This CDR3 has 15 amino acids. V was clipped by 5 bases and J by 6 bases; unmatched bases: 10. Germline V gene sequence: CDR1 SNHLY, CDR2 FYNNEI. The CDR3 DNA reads TGTGCCAGCAGTCCGGGACAGCCGGGCAGTCAGCCCCAGCATTTT. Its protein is CASSPGQPGSQPQHF.